Included here is one T cell receptor (beta chain) sequence, with context. Source study methods: Using reference gene primer amplification, nucleated cell counts were estimated. Sequencing used immunoSEQ multiplex PCR; TCRdb keeps in-frame clones, though not all of them. D and trimming come from the DNA, and the V and J calls and clone size come from that table. This table has approximately 90,000 clones, about 91% appearing once. The sample originates from a study of blood T cell repertoires in COVID-19. On the study more broadly: Researchers got acute and convalescent COVID-19 samples from the United States, Italy and Spain. The analysed material was cDNA or gDNA that came from T cells, B-cell-depleted T cells, or PBMCs.

CDR1 and CDR2 from the germline V gene are MNHNS and SASEGT. Trimming removed 1 base from V and 1 base from J, with 13 bases in between. The CDR3 has 16 amino acids. Sequencing was carried out using peripheral blood. This chain links TRBV6-1 with TRBJ1-2, with unresolved D. The sequence came from a man aged 55 to 70 with acute or convalescent COVID-19. The CDR3 reads CASSEEWQMYNYGYTF. The CDR3 DNA reads TGTGCCAGCAGTGAAGAATGGCAGATGTATAACTATGGCTACACCTTC.